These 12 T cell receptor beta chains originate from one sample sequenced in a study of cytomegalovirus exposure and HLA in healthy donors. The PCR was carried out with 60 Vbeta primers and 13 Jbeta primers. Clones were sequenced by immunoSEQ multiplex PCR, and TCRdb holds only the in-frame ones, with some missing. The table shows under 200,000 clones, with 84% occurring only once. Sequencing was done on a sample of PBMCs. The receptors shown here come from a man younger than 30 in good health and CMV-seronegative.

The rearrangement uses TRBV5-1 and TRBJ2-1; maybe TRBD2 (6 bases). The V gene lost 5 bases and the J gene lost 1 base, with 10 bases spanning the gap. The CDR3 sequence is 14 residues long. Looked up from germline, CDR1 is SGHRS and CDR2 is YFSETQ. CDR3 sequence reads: CASRPGESYNEQFF. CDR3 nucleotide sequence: TGCGCCAGCAGGCCGGGAGAGTCCTACAATGAGCAGTTCTTC. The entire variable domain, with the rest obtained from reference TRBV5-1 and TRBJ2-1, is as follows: KAGVTQTPRYLIKTRGQQVTLSCSPISGHRSVSWYQQTPGQGLQFLFEYFSETQRNKGNFPGRFSGRQFSNSRSEMNVSTLELGDSALYLCASRPGESYNEQFFGPGTRLTVL.

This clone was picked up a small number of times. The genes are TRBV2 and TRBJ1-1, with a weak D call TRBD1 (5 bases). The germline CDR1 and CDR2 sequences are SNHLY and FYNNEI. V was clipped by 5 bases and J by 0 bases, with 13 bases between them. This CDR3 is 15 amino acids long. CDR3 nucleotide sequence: TGTGCCAGCAGTCAGGGTTATTCGATGAACACTGAAGCTTTCTTT. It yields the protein CASSQGYSMNTEAFF.

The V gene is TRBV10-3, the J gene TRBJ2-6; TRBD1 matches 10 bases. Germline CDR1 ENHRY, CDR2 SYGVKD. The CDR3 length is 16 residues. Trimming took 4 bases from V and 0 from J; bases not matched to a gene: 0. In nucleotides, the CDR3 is TGTGCCATCAGTGGACAGGGGGCCTCTGGGGCCAACGTCCTGACTTTC. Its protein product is CAISGQGASGANVLTF.

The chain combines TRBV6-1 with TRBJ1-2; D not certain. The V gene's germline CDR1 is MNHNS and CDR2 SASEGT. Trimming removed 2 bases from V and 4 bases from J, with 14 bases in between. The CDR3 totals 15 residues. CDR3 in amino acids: CASSEKSGGSYGYTF. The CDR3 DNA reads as TGTGCCAGCAGTGAAAAAAGCGGAGGGAGCTATGGCTACACCTTC.

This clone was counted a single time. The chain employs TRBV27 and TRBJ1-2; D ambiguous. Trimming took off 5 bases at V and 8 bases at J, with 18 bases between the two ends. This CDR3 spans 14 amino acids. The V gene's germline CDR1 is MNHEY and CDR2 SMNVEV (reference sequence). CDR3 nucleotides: TGTGCCAGCAGTCCCTCGTGGCAGGATGACGGCTACACCTTC. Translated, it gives CASSPSWQDDGYTF.

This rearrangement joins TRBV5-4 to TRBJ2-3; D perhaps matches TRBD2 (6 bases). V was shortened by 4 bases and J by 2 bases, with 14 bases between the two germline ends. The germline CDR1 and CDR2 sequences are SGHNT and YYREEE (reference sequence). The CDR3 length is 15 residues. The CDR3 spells CASSPRDSNTDTQYF. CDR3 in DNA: TGTGCCAGCAGCCCCCGGGACTCAAACACAGATACGCAGTATTTT.

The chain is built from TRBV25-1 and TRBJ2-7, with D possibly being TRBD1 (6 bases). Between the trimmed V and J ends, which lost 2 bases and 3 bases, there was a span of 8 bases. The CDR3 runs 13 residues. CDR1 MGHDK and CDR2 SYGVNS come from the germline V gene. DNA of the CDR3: TGTGCCAGCAGTGAAGGGGGCAACTACGAGCAGTACTTC. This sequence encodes CASSEGGNYEQYF.

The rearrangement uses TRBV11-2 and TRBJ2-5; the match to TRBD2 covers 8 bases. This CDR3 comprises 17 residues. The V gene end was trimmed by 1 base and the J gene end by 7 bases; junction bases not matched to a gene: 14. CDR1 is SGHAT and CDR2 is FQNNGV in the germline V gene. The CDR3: CASSLGTPTSASGTQYF. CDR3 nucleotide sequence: TGTGCCAGCAGCTTAGGGACTCCGACTAGCGCATCTGGGACCCAGTACTTC.

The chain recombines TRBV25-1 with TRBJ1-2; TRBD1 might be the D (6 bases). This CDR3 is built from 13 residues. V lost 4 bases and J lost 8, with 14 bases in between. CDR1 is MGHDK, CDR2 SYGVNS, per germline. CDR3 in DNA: TGTGCCAGCAGTGGACACACAGGGATGGGCTACACCTTC. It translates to CASSGHTGMGYTF.

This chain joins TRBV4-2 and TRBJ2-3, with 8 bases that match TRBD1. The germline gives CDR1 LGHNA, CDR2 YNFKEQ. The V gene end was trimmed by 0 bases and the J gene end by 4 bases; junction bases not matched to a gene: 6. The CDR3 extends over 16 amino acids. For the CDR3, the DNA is TGTGCCAGCAGCCAAGATCAGGGGGCGAGGTCAGATACGCAGTATTTT. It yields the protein CASSQDQGARSDTQYF.

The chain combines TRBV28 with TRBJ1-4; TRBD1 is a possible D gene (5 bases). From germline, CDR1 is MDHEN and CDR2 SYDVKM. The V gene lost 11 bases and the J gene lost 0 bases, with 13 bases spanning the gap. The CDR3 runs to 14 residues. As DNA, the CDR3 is TGTGCCTGCCGGGGGGGTGCAACTAATGAAAAACTGTTTTTT. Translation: CACRGGATNEKLFF. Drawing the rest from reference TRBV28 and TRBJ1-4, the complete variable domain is DVKVTQSSRYLVKRTGEKVFLECVQDMDHENMFWYRQDPGLGLRLIYFSYDVKMKEKGDIPEGYSVSREKKERFSLILESASTNQTSMYLCACRGGATNEKLFFGSGTQLSVL.

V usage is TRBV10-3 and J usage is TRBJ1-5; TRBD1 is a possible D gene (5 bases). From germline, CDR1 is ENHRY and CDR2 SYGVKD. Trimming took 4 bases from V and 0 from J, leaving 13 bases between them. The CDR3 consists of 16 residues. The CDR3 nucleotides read TGTGCCATCAGTGGCTCGAAGGGGATTAGCAATCAGCCCCAGCATTTT. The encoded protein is CAISGSKGISNQPQHF.